A single TCR beta chain is shown here with its context. Its antigen is undetermined. Trimming shortened V by 4 bases and J by 9 bases, and 7 bases separated the two germline ends. Germline assignment: CDR1 LNHDA and CDR2 SQIVND (reference sequence). CDR3 length equals 11 residues. Clones were sequenced by immunoSEQ multiplex PCR, and TCRdb holds only the in-frame ones, with some missing. The sample shows 15,000 to 20,000 clones, approximately 57% of them seen only once. This entry comes from a study of Tregs in tolerant kidney transplant recipients. The overall study: CD4+CD25+CD127- cells came from roughly 3-day belatacept mixed lymphocyte reactions, some with roughly five-day graft donor restimulation. Antibodies separated recipient from donor cells. Findings of the study overall: The most relevant donor-specific Treg TCRbeta repertoire apparently came from expansion with activated donor B cells. Few patients were studied, so findings need validation in larger groups.

The chain joins TRBV19 to TRBJ2-1, with D possibly matching TRBD1 (6 bases). The specimen sequenced was Tregs from blood cultured with allogeneic cells. The receptor was derived from a human donor in good health. The CDR3 loop is CASSRDIEQFF. Here the CDR3 DNA reads TGTGCCAGTAGTAGGGACATTGAGCAGTTCTTC.